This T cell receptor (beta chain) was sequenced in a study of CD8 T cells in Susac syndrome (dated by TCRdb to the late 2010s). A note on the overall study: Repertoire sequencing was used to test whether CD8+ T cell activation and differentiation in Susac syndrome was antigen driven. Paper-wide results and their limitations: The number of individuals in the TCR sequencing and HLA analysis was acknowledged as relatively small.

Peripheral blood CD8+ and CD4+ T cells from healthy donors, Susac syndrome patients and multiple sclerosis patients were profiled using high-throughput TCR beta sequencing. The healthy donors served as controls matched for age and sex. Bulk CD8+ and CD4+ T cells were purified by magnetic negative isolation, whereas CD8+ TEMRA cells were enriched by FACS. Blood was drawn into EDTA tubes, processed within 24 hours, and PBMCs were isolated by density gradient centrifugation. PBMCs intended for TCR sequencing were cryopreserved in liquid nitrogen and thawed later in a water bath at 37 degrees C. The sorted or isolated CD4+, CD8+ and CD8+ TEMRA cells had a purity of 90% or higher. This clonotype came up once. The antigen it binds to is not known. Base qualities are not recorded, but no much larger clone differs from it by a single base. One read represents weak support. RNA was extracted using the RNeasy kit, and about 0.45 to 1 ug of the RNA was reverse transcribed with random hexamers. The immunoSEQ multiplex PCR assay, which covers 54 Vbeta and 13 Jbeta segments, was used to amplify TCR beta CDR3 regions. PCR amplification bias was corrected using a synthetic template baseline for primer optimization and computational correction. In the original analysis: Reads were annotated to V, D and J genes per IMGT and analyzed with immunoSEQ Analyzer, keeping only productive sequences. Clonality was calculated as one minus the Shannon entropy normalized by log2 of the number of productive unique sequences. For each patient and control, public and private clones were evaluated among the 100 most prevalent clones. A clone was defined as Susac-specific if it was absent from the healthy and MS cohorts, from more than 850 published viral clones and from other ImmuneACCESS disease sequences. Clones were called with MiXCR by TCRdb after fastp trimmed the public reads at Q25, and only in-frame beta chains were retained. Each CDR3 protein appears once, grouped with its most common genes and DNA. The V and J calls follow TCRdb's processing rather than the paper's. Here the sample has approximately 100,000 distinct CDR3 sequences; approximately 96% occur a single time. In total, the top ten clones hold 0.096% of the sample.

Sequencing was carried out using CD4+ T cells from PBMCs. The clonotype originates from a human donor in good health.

CDR3 sequence: CASSVRGGLWEQYF. The nucleotide sequence reads as follows: TGTGCCAGCAGCGTCCGGGGGGGCCTTTGGGAGCAGTACTTC. The chain is assembled from TRBV12-3 or TRBV12-4 and TRBJ2-7; 8 central bases correspond to TRBD2. The CDR3 has 14 amino acids, counting the end cysteine and phenylalanine. The read is trimmed to its CDR3 DNA, 42 bases read in frame from base 1. After removal of 6 bases from V and 7 bases from J, the junction retains 11 bases not matched to a gene.